This T cell receptor (beta chain) was recovered during a study of T cells after somatic rescue of genetic block. Profiled with immunoSEQ multiplex PCR; TCRdb holds only in-frame clones, not every one. The sample has under 150,000 clones; approximately 90% are singletons. In germline, CDR1 is SGHVS, CDR2 FQNEAQ. The CDR3 spans 17 residues. The germline V and J ends were trimmed by 0 bases and 0 bases, with 12 bases remaining between them. Sequenced sample: peripheral blood mononuclear cells (PBMCs). This clonotype originated in a woman between 18 and 29 years old. The chain links TRBV7-8 to TRBJ1-5, with D possibly TRBD1 on 5 matching bases. In DNA form, the CDR3 reads TGTGCCAGCAGCTTAGCGCTCGGGACCGATAGCAATCAGCCCCAGCATTTT. It specifies CASSLALGTDSNQPQHF.